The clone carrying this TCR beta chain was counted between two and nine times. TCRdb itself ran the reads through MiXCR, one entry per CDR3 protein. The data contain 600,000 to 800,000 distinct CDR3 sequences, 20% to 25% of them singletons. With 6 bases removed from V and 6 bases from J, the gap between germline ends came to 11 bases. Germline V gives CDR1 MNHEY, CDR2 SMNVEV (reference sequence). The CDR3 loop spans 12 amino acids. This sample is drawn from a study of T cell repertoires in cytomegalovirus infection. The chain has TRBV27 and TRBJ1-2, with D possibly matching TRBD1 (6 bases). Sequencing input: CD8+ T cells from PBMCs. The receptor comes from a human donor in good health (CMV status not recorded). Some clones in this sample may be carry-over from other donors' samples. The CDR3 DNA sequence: TGTGCCAGCAGAACAGGGAGTCATGGCTACACCTTC. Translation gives CASRTGSHGYTF.